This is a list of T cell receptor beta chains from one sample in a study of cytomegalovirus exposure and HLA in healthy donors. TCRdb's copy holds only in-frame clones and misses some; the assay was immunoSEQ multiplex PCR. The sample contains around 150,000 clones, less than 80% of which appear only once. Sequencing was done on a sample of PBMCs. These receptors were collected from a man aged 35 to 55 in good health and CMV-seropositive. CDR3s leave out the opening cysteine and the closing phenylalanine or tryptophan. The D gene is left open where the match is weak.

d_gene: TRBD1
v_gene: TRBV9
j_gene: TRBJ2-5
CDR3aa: ASSGTGDPIETQY

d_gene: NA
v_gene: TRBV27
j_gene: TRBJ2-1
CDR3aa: ASSFAGPNSNEQF

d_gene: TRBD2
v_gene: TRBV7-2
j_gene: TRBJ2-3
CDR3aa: ASSLGASGIGDTQY

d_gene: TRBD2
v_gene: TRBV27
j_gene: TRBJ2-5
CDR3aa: ASSLITSGQETQY

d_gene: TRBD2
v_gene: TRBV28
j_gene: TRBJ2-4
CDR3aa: ASSLVLAGGLNIQY

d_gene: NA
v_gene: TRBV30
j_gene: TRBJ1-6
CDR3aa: AWSGLSSYNSPLH

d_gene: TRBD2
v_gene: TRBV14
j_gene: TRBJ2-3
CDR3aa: ASSQVGIAGVTDTQY

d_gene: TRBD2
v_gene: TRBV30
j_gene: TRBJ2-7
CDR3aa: AWTQLAESSYEQY

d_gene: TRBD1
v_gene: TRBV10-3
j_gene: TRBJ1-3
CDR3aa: ASSVQGPGNTIY

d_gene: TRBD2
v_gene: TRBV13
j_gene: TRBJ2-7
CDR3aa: ASSLGLAGGPYEQY

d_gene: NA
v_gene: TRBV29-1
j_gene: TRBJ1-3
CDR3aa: SVDTGTLGNTIY

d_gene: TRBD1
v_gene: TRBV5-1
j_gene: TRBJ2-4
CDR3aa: ASTTGGKNIQY

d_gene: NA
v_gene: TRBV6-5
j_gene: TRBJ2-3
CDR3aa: ASSSGVALTADTQY

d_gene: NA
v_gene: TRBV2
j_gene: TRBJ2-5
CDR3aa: ASKTTYQETQY

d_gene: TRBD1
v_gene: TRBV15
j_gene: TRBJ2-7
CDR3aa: ATSRDEGQASSYEQY

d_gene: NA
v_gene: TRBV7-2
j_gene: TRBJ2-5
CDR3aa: ASSLVYQETQY

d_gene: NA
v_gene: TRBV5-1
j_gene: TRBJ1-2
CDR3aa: ASSYLPNYGYT

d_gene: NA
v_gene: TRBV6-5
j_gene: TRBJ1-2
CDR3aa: ASRQLYGYT

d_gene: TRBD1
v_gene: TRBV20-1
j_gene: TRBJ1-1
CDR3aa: SATTGSEAF

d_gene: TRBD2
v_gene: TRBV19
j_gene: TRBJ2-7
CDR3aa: ASSALRGVAGEYEQY

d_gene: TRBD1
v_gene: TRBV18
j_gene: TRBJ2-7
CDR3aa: ASSSDRGPLEQY

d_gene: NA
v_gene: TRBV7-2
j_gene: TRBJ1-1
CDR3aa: ASSLSSTALNTEAF

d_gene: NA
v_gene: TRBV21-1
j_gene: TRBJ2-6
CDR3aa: ASSKALEGRSLPGANVLT

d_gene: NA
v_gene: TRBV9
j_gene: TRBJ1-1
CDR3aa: ASSTPTGWTEAF

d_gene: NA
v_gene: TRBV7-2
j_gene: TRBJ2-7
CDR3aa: ASSYMGSYEQY

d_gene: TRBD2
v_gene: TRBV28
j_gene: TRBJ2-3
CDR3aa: AGGRADTQY

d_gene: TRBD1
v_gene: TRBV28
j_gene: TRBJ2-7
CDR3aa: ASSYSDREDSYEQY

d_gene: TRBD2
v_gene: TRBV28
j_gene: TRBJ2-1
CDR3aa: ASSLAGVNEQF

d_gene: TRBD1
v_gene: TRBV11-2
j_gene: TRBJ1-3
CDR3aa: ASSFNRGTQRSGNTIY

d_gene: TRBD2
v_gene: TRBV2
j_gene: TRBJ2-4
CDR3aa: ASASGRVAKNIQY

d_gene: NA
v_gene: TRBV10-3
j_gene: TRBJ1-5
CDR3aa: AIRRGSEDQPQH

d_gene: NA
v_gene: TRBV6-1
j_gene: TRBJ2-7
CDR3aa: ASSDLSGAYEQY

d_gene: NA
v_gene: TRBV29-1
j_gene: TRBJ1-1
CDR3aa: SVARNTEAF

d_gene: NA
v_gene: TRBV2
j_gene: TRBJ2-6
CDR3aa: ASMGRLAANVLT

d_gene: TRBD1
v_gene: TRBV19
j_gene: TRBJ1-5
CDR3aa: ASSWNRGRGNQPQH

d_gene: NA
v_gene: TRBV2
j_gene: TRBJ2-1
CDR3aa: ASGALAGLYYNEQF

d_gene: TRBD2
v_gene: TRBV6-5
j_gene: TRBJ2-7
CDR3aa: ASSYSVGEGAYEQY

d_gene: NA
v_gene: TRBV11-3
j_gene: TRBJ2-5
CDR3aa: ASSPFSSRDQETQY

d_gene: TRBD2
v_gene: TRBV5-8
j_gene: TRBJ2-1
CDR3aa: ASSLGASGRAIDEQF

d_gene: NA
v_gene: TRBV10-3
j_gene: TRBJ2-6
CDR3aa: AIRGQAGANVLT

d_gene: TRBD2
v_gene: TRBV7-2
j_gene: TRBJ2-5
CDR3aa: ASSLVGTSGETQY

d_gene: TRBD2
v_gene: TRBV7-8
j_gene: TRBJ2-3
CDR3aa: ASSLYYRGLLAGETDTQY

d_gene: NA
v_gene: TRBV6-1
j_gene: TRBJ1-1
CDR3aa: ASTHEAF

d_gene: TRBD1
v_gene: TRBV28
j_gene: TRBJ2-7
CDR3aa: ASSRTGPGYEQY

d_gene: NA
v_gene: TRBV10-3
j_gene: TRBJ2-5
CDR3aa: AISADSQETQY

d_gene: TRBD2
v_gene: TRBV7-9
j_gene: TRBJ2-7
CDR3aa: ASSPGGYTYEQY